These 17 T cell receptor beta chains came from one sample sequenced in a study of blood T cell repertoires in COVID-19. Assay used: immunoSEQ multiplex PCR; TCRdb lists only in-frame clones, some missing. The data hold some 180,000 clones, with 75% to 90% observed a single time. The sample was peripheral blood. All receptors derive from a woman aged 35 to 49 with COVID-19, enrolled during active disease.

The chain joins TRBV24-1 to TRBJ2-5; TRBD2 matches at 9 bases. This CDR3 is built from 15 residues. Unmatched junction bases numbered 4, after V lost 4 bases and J lost 2 bases. The germline V gene encodes CDR1 KGHDR and CDR2 SFDVKD. The CDR3 nucleotides are TGTGCCACCAGTGACCGTCTAGCGGGACAAGAGACCCAGTACTTC. Protein product: CATSDRLAGQETQYF.

This rearrangement joins TRBV5-6 to TRBJ2-7; 8 nucleotides line up with TRBD2. The junction had 10 bases not matched to a gene; V was cut back by 4 bases and J by 4 bases. CDR3 length: 15 amino acids. Looked up from germline, CDR1 is SGHDT and CDR2 is YYEEEE. This CDR3 is CASSLGSGRTYEQYF. The DNA of the CDR3 is TGTGCCAGCAGCCTGGGGAGCGGGAGAACGTACGAGCAGTACTTC.

This chain links TRBV7-9 with TRBJ2-7; 8 nucleotides agree with TRBD1. Germline assignment: CDR1 SEHNR and CDR2 FQNEAQ (reference sequence). Losses at the gene ends were 1 base for V and 6 bases for J; bases not matched to a gene: 8. The CDR3 contains 15 residues. DNA of the CDR3: TGTGCCAGCAGCTTAGGGACAGGGTGGATCGGCGAGCAGTACTTC. Residues: CASSLGTGWIGEQYF.

This rearrangement joins TRBV6-1 to TRBJ1-2; D is undetermined. CDR3 length: 14 amino acids. In germline, CDR1 is MNHNS, CDR2 SASEGT. Between the trimmed V and J ends, which lost 3 bases and 5 bases, there was a span of 13 bases. CDR3: CASSDPMRWYGYTF. In DNA, the CDR3 is TGTGCCAGCAGTGACCCGATGCGTTGGTATGGCTACACCTTC.

The table lists this clone with a few counts. This rearrangement joins TRBV7-2 to TRBJ1-6; D not resolved. Germline V CDR1 and CDR2: SGHTA, FQGNSA. V lost 8 bases to trimming and J lost 10 bases, with 15 bases between them. This CDR3 is built from 13 residues. The CDR3 DNA reads as TGTGCCAGCCATTACGGTGTTAACTCACCCCTCCACTTT. This encodes CASHYGVNSPLHF.

This rearrangement joins TRBV6-1 to TRBJ1-1, with D tentatively TRBD1 (6 bases). The CDR3 loop spans 13 amino acids. Trimming shortened V by 3 bases and J by 5 bases, and 10 bases separated the two germline ends. Germline V gives CDR1 MNHNS, CDR2 SASEGT. As DNA, the CDR3 is TGTGCCAGCAGTGAGGGGAGGGGGACTGAAGCTTTCTTT. It translates to CASSEGRGTEAFF.

This clone was observed a few times. This chain's CDR3 is CASLGGGRKLFF. The CDR3 DNA is TGTGCCAGCCTGGGGGGAGGTCGAAAACTGTTTTTT. The chain employs TRBV12-3 or TRBV12-4 and TRBJ1-4; weak D call: TRBD1 (5 bases). V lost 8 bases and J 10 bases, leaving 14 bases between the germline ends. This CDR3 spans 12 amino acids.

The chain recombines TRBV11-2 with TRBJ2-7; D ambiguous. Trimming took off 5 bases at V and 2 bases at J, with 4 bases between the two ends. The germline gives CDR1 SGHAT, CDR2 FQNNGV. The CDR3 spans 11 residues. Written as DNA, the CDR3 is TGTGCCAGCAGCAATACCTACGAGCAGTACTTC. It encodes CASSNTYEQYF. The full variable domain, with the rest looked up from reference TRBV11-2 and TRBJ2-7, is EAGVAQSPRYKIIEKRQSVAFWCNPISGHATLYWYQQILGQGPKLLIQFQNNGVVDDSQLPKDRFSAERLKGVDSTLKIQPAKLEDSAVYLCASSNTYEQYFGPGTRLTVT.

Ten or more counts support this clone. This sequence joins TRBV19 and TRBJ2-2, with D unresolved. There are 13 residues in the CDR3. Germline V gene sequence: CDR1 LNHDA, CDR2 SQIVND (reference sequence). Trimming left V 4 bases short and J 2 bases short, with 5 bases between. In nucleotides, the CDR3 is TGTGCCAGTAGTACAGTAAACACCGGGGAGCTGTTTTTT. Translating gives CASSTVNTGELFF. Full variable domain (missing parts from reference TRBV19 and TRBJ2-2): DGGITQSPKYLFRKEGQNVTLSCEQNLNHDAMYWYRQDPGQGLRLIYYSQIVNDFQKGDIAEGYSVSREKKESFPLTVTSAQKNPTAFYLCASSTVNTGELFFGEGSRLTVL.

This clone has a handful of counts. The rearrangement joins TRBV24-1 to TRBJ1-5; 8 bases fit TRBD1. The junction had 7 bases not matched to a gene; V was cut back by 4 bases and J by 3 bases. CDR1 and CDR2 (germline): KGHDR, SFDVKD. This CDR3 region has 16 residues. The DNA of the CDR3 is TGTGCCACCAGTGACCCCGGGACAGGAAACAATCAGCCCCAGCATTTT. Translating it yields CATSDPGTGNNQPQHF.

This sequence joins TRBV19 and TRBJ2-5; 7 positions agree with TRBD2. V lost 7 bases to trimming and J lost 0 bases; unmatched junction nucleotides: 5. The CDR3 runs 14 residues. Germline V lookup: CDR1 LNHDA, CDR2 SQIVND (reference sequence). This chain's CDR3 is CASTGGRYQETQYF. DNA for the CDR3: TGTGCCAGTACGGGGGGTCGGTACCAAGAGACCCAGTACTTC.

The V and J genes are TRBV24-1 and TRBJ2-5; a possible D gene is TRBD1 (6 bases). V lost 7 bases to trimming and J lost 6 bases, with 8 bases between them. CDR1 and CDR2 from the germline V gene are KGHDR and SFDVKD. The CDR3 covers 11 residues. Here the CDR3 DNA reads TGTGCCACCAGCAGGGGTCAGACCCAGTACTTC. Translated, it gives CATSRGQTQYF.

This chain uses TRBV5-1 with TRBJ2-5; possibly TRBD1 for D (5 bases). CDR1 SGHRS and CDR2 YFSETQ come from the germline V gene. V dropped 3 bases and J dropped 1 base, with 7 bases sitting between them. The CDR3 is 13 amino acids. The CDR3 DNA is TGCGCCAGCAGCTATAGGGGCCAAGAGACCCAGTACTTC. Amino acids: CASSYRGQETQYF.

This clone was detected only once. The rearrangement joins TRBV19 to TRBJ2-3, with 8 bases identical to TRBD2. Looked up from germline, CDR1 is LNHDA and CDR2 is SQIVND (reference sequence). This CDR3 is 16 amino acids long. V shed 3 bases and J 5 bases; nucleotides not matched to a gene: 10. CDR3 in DNA: TGTGCCAGTAGTATCCCCGGGGGGGCGACCGGAGATACGCAGTATTTT. Its translation is CASSIPGGATGDTQYF. The variable domain in full, completed from reference TRBV19 and TRBJ2-3, reads DGGITQSPKYLFRKEGQNVTLSCEQNLNHDAMYWYRQDPGQGLRLIYYSQIVNDFQKGDIAEGYSVSREKKESFPLTVTSAQKNPTAFYLCASSIPGGATGDTQYFGPGTRLTVL.

The chain combines TRBV11-3 with TRBJ2-3; the match to TRBD2 covers 9 bases. CDR1 SGHNT and CDR2 YENEEA come from the germline V gene. The V gene end was trimmed by 5 bases and the J gene end by 4 bases; junction bases not matched to a gene: 7. CDR3 length equals 15 residues. The CDR3 sequence: CASSPIAGDSDTQYF. In nucleotides, the CDR3 is TGTGCCAGCAGCCCCATAGCGGGGGATTCAGATACGCAGTATTTT.

The rearrangement uses TRBV9 and TRBJ1-1, with 8 positions matching TRBD1. The V gene's germline CDR1 is SGDLS and CDR2 YYNGEE. The V and J ends lost 4 bases and 4 bases, in that order; junction bases with no gene match: 12. The CDR3 runs 16 residues. CDR3 nucleotides: TGTGCCAGCAGCCTACTACCAGGGGGCTCTAGCACTGAAGCTTTCTTT. Protein product: CASSLLPGGSSTEAFF.

The gene calls are TRBV6-2 or TRBV6-3 and TRBJ1-3; 8 bases agree with TRBD1. This CDR3 contains 14 residues. CDR1 MNHEY and CDR2 SVGEGT come from the germline V gene. V lost 2 bases and J lost 6; bases outside the gene matches: 3. The CDR3 reads CASSYLTGENTIYF. The CDR3 DNA follows: TGTGCCAGCAGTTACCTGACAGGGGAAAACACCATATATTTT.